These 7 T cell receptor beta chains were all obtained from the same sample, sequenced in a study of CD8+ T cells in alopecia areata. Treatment in this sample: oral pan-JAK inhibitor, 5-10 mg twice daily. Extracted RNA was reverse transcribed into cDNA, the sequencing template. Here immunoSEQ multiplex PCR was the method, and the copy in TCRdb shows in-frame clones only, minus some. This sample yields some 200,000 clones, of which nearly 60% are seen a single time; 5.5% belongs to the top ten. The specimen comprised CD4+ T cells sorted from blood, sampled at week 24, from a patient treated with tofacitinib. These receptor sequences come from a human donor with alopecia areata.

The chain joins TRBV6-6 to TRBJ2-5; TRBD1 agrees at 7 bases. CDR1 is MNHNY, CDR2 SVGAGI, per germline (reference sequence). The CDR3 is made up of 13 amino acids. V lost 2 bases, J lost 8 bases, and 5 bases stayed unmatched. The CDR3 loop reads CASSYERGQTQYF. For the CDR3, the DNA is TGTGCCAGCAGTTACGAAAGGGGGCAAACCCAGTACTTC.

V and J are TRBV19 and TRBJ1-2, with TRBD1 as a possible D gene (5 bases). With 6 bases removed from V and 7 bases from J, the gap between germline ends came to 21 bases. There are 15 residues in the CDR3. Germline values: CDR1 LNHDA, CDR2 SQIVND (reference sequence). CDR3 loop: CASSRPPGNFGGYTF. Written as DNA, the CDR3 is TGTGCCAGTAGCCGCCCGCCAGGGAACTTCGGTGGCTACACCTTC.

The chain is built from TRBV7-2 and TRBJ2-7; the D is unclear. Trimming took 8 bases from V and 0 from J, leaving 14 bases between them. Germline CDR1 is SGHTA and CDR2 is FQGNSA. This CDR3 is built from 14 residues. The CDR3 reads CASGSQRSSYEQYF. For the CDR3, the DNA is TGTGCCAGCGGATCACAGAGAAGCTCCTACGAGCAGTACTTC. Looking up the rest from reference TRBV7-2 and TRBJ2-7 gives the full variable domain: GAGVSQSPSNKVTEKGKDVELRCDPISGHTALYWYRQSLGQGLEFLIYFQGNSAPDKSGLPSDRFSAERTGGSVSTLTIQRTQQEDSAVYLCASGSQRSSYEQYFGPGTRLTVT.

J is TRBJ2-1 and V is TRBV30, with D maybe TRBD2 (5 bases). The V gene's germline CDR1 is GTSNPN and CDR2 SVGIG (reference sequence). The CDR3 length is 17 residues. V lost 2 bases and J 9 bases, leaving 26 bases between the germline ends. The CDR3 protein is CAWSWETPGSGGSEQFF. The DNA of the CDR3 is TGTGCCTGGAGTTGGGAAACGCCGGGGTCAGGCGGATCTGAGCAGTTCTTC.

In this sample, this clone turned up many times. V usage is TRBV30 and J usage is TRBJ1-5, with a tentative D call TRBD1 (5 bases). The CDR3 is made up of 14 amino acids. With 2 bases removed from V and 2 bases from J, the gap between germline ends came to 10 bases. The V gene's germline CDR1 is GTSNPN and CDR2 SVGIG (reference sequence). CDR3 bases: TGTGCCTGGAGTCTCCAGGGAGGCAATCAGCCCCAGCATTTT. Translating it yields CAWSLQGGNQPQHF.

Details on this clone: Other DNA sequences in the same sample also yield this CDR3. The rearrangement uses TRBV30 and TRBJ1-5; no definite D call. The CDR3 has 15 residues. Germline V gene lookup returns CDR1 GTSNPN and CDR2 SVGIG (reference sequence). V was pared by 3 bases and J by 0 bases, with 12 bases between. The CDR3 region is CAWSPGGYSNQPQHF. The DNA for the CDR3 is TGTGCCTGGAGCCCGGGCGGGTATAGCAATCAGCCCCAGCATTTT.

The V gene is TRBV6-6, the J gene TRBJ1-1, with 10 bases identical to TRBD1. The CDR3 sequence is 15 residues long. J gave up 3 bases and V 5 bases, and 6 bases lay outside the gene matches. The V gene's germline CDR1 is MNHNY and CDR2 SVGAGI (reference sequence). Here the CDR3 reads CASSVIGTGDTEAFF. CDR3 bases: TGTGCCAGCAGTGTCATCGGGACAGGGGACACTGAAGCTTTCTTT.